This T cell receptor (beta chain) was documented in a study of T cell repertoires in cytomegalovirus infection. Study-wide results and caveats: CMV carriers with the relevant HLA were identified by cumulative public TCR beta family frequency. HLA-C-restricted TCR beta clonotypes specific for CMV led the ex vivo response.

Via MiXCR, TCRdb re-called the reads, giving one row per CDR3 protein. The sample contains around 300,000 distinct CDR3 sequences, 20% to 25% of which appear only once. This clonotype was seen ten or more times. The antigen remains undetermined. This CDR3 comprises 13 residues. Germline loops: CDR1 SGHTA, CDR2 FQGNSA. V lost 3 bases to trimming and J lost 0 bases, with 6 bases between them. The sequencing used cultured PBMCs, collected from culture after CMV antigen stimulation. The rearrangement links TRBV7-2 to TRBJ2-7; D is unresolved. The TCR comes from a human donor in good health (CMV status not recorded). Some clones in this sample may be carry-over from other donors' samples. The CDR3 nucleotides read TGTGCCAGCAGCTTTTTGGGCTCCTACGAGCAGTACTTC. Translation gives CASSFLGSYEQYF.